The clone carrying this TCR beta chain appeared many times. The source of the sample is a study of blood T cells in healthy people across ages. The use of a sample-barcoded 5' primer and a J-beta primer mix characterized a second PCR of about 7 to 12 cycles. TCRdb fed the 5' RACE reads into MiXCR, producing one record per CDR3 protein. Counted here are about 930,000 distinct CDR3 sequences, around 29% occurring once; the ten biggest clones make up roughly a tenth. Sample donors were healthy Caucasian individuals that came from Russia, aged roughly 6 to 100. With V trimmed by 5 bases and J by 4 bases, 7 bases remained unmatched. Germline loops: CDR1 SEHNR, CDR2 FQNEAQ (reference sequence). This CDR3 comprises 14 residues. The sample was also reused in another study, on T cells of mothers and their children. From that study: Several children and their three healthy Caucasian mothers were the donors.

V gene TRBV7-9 combines with J gene TRBJ1-2; the match to TRBD1 covers 7 bases. The sample taken for sequencing was blood. The origin of this receptor is a woman aged 40 to 49 in good health. The CDR3 coding sequence is TGTGCCAGCAGCCCGGGACAGCCCTTCTATGGCTACACCTTC. Translation: CASSPGQPFYGYTF.